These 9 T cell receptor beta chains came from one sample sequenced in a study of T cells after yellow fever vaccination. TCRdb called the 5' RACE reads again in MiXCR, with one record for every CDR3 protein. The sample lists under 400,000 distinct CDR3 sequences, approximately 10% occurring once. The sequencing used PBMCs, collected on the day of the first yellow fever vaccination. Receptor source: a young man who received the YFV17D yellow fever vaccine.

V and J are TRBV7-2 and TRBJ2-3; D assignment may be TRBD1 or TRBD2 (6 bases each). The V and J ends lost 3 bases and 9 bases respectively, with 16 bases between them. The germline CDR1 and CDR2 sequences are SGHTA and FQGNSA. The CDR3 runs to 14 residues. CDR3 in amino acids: CASSFTGEGGTQYF. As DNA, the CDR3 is TGTGCCAGCAGCTTTACGGGGGAAGGGGGGACGCAGTATTTT.

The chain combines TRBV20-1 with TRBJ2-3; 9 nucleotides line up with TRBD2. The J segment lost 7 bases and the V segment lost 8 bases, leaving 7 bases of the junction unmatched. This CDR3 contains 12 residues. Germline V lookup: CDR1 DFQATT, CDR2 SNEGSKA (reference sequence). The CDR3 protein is CSPREGLNTQYF. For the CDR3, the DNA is TGCAGTCCGCGGGAGGGACTTAATACGCAGTATTTT.

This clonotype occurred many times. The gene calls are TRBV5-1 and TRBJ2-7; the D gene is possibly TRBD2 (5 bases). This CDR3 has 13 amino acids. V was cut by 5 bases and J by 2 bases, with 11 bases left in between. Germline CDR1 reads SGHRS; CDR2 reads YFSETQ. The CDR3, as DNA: TGCGCCAGCAGAGAGGGCAGCACCTACGAGCAGTACTTC. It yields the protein CASREGSTYEQYF.

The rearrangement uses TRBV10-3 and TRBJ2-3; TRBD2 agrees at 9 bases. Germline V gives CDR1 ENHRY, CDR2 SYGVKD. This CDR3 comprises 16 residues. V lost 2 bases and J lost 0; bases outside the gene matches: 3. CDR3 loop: CAISEGTSSSTDTQYF. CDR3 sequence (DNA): TGTGCCATCAGTGAGGGGACTAGCTCTAGCACAGATACGCAGTATTTT.

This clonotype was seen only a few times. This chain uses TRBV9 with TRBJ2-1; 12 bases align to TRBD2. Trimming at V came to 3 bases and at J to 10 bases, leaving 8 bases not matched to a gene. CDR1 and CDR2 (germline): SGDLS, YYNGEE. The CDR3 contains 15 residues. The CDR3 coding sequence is TGTGCCAGCAGCGAGCTAGCGGGGGGGCTGTGGGAGCAGTTCTTC. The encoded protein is CASSELAGGLWEQFF.

The CDR3 is CASSATGRRDNEQFF. The CDR3 bases are TGCGCCAGCAGCGCGACGGGACGCAGAGACAATGAGCAGTTCTTC. V usage is TRBV5-1 and J usage is TRBJ2-1; D tentatively fits TRBD1 or TRBD2 (5 bases each). The CDR3 sequence is 15 residues long. The V and J ends lost 4 bases and 5 bases respectively, with 16 bases between them. Germline V gene sequence: CDR1 SGHRS, CDR2 YFSETQ.

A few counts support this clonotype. The CDR3 sequence: CASTLEGGNTIYF. The DNA of the CDR3 is TGTGCCAGCACCCTGGAGGGGGGAAACACCATATATTTT. The rearrangement links TRBV12-3 or TRBV12-4 to TRBJ1-3; weak D call: TRBD1 (5 bases). The CDR3 spans 13 residues. The germline V and J ends were trimmed by 7 bases and 4 bases, with 11 bases remaining between them.

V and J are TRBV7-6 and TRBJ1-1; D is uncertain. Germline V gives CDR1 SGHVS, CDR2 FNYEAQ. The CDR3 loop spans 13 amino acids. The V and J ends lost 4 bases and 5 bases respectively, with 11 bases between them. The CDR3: CASSSLANTEAFF. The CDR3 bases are TGTGCCAGCAGCTCACTAGCTAATACTGAAGCTTTCTTT.

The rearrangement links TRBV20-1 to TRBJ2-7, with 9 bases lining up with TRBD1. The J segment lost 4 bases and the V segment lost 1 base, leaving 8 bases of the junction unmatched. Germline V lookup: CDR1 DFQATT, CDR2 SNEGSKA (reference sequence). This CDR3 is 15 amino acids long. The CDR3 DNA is TGCAGTGCTAGAGTGGCACAGGGGGCAGGATACGAGCAGTACTTC. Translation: CSARVAQGAGYEQYF.